This paragraph reports one TCR beta chain. Its antigen is as yet unknown. The data originate from a study of shared clonotypes between healthy human individuals. The study's findings and limits: When naive CD4 clonotypes were compared across a few donors, around 5% were shared.

This was a deep-level run. The input for sorted-subset replicate PCRs was 200 ng DNA, some 30,000 T cell genomes. Profiled with immunoSEQ multiplex PCR; TCRdb holds only in-frame clones, not every one. Seen here are about 1.5 million clones, around 98% observed once, and the top ten hold 0.4% to 0.55%. Germline CDR1 and CDR2: SGHVS and FNYEAQ. This CDR3 is 14 amino acids long. With 10 bases removed from V and 1 base from J, the gap between germline ends came to 17 bases. The chain uses TRBV7-6 and TRBJ2-7; D perhaps matches TRBD1 (8 bases). This sequence originates from a man under 40 in good health. Source material: naive CD4+ T cells sorted from blood. Subset here: CD45RA+ positively selected. CDR3 protein: CATSGGGSSYEQYF. CDR3 DNA: TGTGCCACCTCAGGGGGCGGGAGTTCCTACGAGCAGTACTTC.